This is a list of T cell receptor beta chains from one sample in a study of T cells after yellow fever vaccination. TCRdb re-analysed the 5' RACE reads in MiXCR, keeping a single row per CDR3 protein. The profile covers under 250,000 distinct CDR3 sequences, with less than 9% appearing a single time and roughly 0.9% taken by the ten largest. Specimen: CD4+ T cells sorted from PBMCs, collected 15 days after the yellow fever booster vaccination. Receptor source: a man younger than 40 who received the YFV17D yellow fever vaccine. Each CDR3 is given with its conserved first and last residue. Fields, in order: J gene, V gene, CDR3 length, D gene, clone size, CDR3 protein, CDR3 DNA. D genes are given only for firm matches. The size field is filled for only some rows; it gives once, few, many or a size class.

J: TRBJ2-6; V: TRBV29-1; length: 15; D: NA; size: few; CDR3: CSVADWDSGANVLTF; DNA: TGCAGCGTTGCTGATTGGGACTCTGGGGCCAACGTCCTGACTTTC
J: TRBJ2-3; V: TRBV7-6; length: 14; D: TRBD2; size: few; CDR3: CASSPGGNSHTQYF; DNA: TGTGCCAGCAGCCCGGGAGGAAATTCACATACGCAGTATTTT
J: TRBJ2-1; V: TRBV5-4; length: 14; D: NA; size: many; CDR3: CASSRGGMYNEQFF; DNA: TGTGCCAGCAGCCGAGGAGGGATGTACAATGAGCAGTTCTTC
J: TRBJ1-2; V: TRBV30; length: 13; D: NA; size: few; CDR3: CAWSRKGTDGYTF; DNA: TGTGCCTGGAGTAGGAAGGGAACTGACGGCTACACCTTC
J: TRBJ2-2; V: TRBV9; length: 18; D: TRBD1; size: many; CDR3: CASSAGPGQGAWAGELFF; DNA: TGTGCCAGCAGCGCCGGGCCAGGACAGGGAGCCTGGGCCGGGGAGCTGTTTTTT
J: TRBJ2-1; V: TRBV18; length: 13; D: TRBD1; size: many; CDR3: CASSLGTDNEQFF; DNA: TGTGCCAGCTCACTGGGGACAGACAATGAGCAGTTCTTC
J: TRBJ2-7; V: TRBV4-3; length: 13; D: TRBD2; size: many; CDR3: CASSPTTSGTYYF; DNA: TGCGCCAGCAGCCCGACGACTAGCGGAACGTATTACTTC
J: TRBJ2-7; V: TRBV6-4; length: 13; D: TRBD1; size: few; CDR3: CATPGQGVYEQYF; DNA: TGTGCCACACCGGGCCAGGGGGTCTACGAGCAGTACTTC
J: TRBJ2-1; V: TRBV29-1; length: 16; D: TRBD2; size: many; CDR3: CSVTPSGSRSYNEQFF; DNA: TGCAGCGTTACCCCTAGCGGGAGTCGCTCCTACAATGAGCAGTTCTTC
J: TRBJ2-5; V: TRBV5-1; length: 14; D: NA; size: few; CDR3: CASSDGGGPETQYF; DNA: TGCGCCAGCAGCGACGGTGGAGGGCCAGAGACCCAGTACTTC
J: TRBJ2-1; V: TRBV10-3; length: 14; D: TRBD2; size: many; CDR3: CAISRDYSSNEQFF; DNA: TGTGCCATCAGCCGGGACTATTCATCTAATGAGCAGTTCTTC
J: TRBJ2-7; V: TRBV20-1; length: 14; D: NA; size: NA; CDR3: CSARERTTRGEQYF; DNA: TGCAGTGCTAGGGAACGGACAACCAGGGGCGAGCAGTACTTC
J: TRBJ1-2; V: TRBV9; length: 13; D: NA; size: few; CDR3: CASSVWQGFGYTF; DNA: TGTGCCAGCAGCGTCTGGCAGGGGTTTGGCTACACCTTC
J: TRBJ2-5; V: TRBV12-5; length: 16; D: TRBD2; size: many; CDR3: CASGPRTSGHQETQYF; DNA: TGTGCTAGTGGTCCCCGGACTAGCGGGCACCAAGAGACCCAGTACTTC
J: TRBJ1-2; V: TRBV7-9; length: 16; D: NA; size: NA; CDR3: CASSLDQSTENYGYTF; DNA: TGTGCCAGCAGCTTGGACCAATCGACGGAAAACTATGGCTACACCTTC
J: TRBJ2-1; V: TRBV20-1; length: 13; D: TRBD2; size: NA; CDR3: CSAREGTTDEQFF; DNA: TGCAGTGCTAGAGAGGGGACTACGGACGAGCAGTTCTTC
J: TRBJ2-7; V: TRBV18; length: 12; D: NA; size: NA; CDR3: CASSPIAGQLHF; DNA: TGTGCCAGCTCACCAATTGCGGGACAGCTCCACTTC
J: TRBJ1-2; V: TRBV18; length: 15; D: NA; size: few; CDR3: CASSPSQGPGYGYTF; DNA: TGTGCCAGCTCACCCTCTCAGGGGCCTGGGTATGGCTACACCTTC
J: TRBJ2-1; V: TRBV3-1; length: 11; D: NA; size: NA; CDR3: CASSRRDWQFF; DNA: TGTGCCAGCAGCCGCCGGGATTGGCAGTTCTTC
J: TRBJ2-7; V: TRBV19; length: 15; D: NA; size: NA; CDR3: CASSIDHTRGGRQYF; DNA: TGTGCCAGTAGTATAGATCACACTAGAGGCGGTCGGCAGTACTTC
J: TRBJ1-5; V: TRBV7-8; length: 16; D: TRBD1; size: few; CDR3: CASSHQMTGGAQPQHF; DNA: TGTGCCAGCAGCCATCAAATGACAGGGGGAGCGCAGCCCCAGCATTTT
J: TRBJ1-1; V: TRBV4-3; length: 15; D: NA; size: few; CDR3: CASSQDEGFGTEAFF; DNA: TGCGCCAGCAGCCAAGATGAGGGATTTGGCACTGAAGCTTTCTTT
J: TRBJ2-3; V: TRBV20-1; length: 15; D: NA; size: many; CDR3: CSARDLGKSLDTQYF; DNA: TGCAGTGCTAGAGATCTTGGGAAAAGTCTCGATACGCAGTATTTT
J: TRBJ2-7; V: TRBV12-3/TRBV12-4; length: 16; D: TRBD2; size: few; CDR3: CASSFGTSGIQYEQYF; DNA: TGTGCCAGCAGTTTTGGGACTAGCGGGATTCAGTACGAGCAGTACTTC
J: TRBJ2-2; V: TRBV5-4; length: 16; D: TRBD1; size: few; CDR3: CASSLMGQGSTGELFF; DNA: TGTGCCAGCAGCTTAATGGGACAGGGGAGCACCGGGGAGCTGTTTTTT
J: TRBJ2-7; V: TRBV20-1; length: 14; D: TRBD2; size: NA; CDR3: CSATGGVLSYEQYF; DNA: TGCAGTGCTACGGGAGGGGTCCTCTCCTACGAGCAGTACTTC
J: TRBJ1-3; V: TRBV11-2; length: 16; D: TRBD1; size: many; CDR3: CASSFDRGRSGNTIYF; DNA: TGTGCCAGCAGCTTCGACAGGGGGCGTTCTGGAAACACCATATATTTT
J: TRBJ1-1; V: TRBV7-2; length: 15; D: NA; size: NA; CDR3: CASSLVAGQGTEAFF; DNA: TGTGCCAGCAGCTTAGTGGCGGGGCAAGGCACTGAAGCTTTCTTT
J: TRBJ1-1; V: TRBV19; length: 14; D: NA; size: NA; CDR3: CASSIGQKNTEAFF; DNA: TGTGCCAGTAGTATCGGACAGAAGAACACTGAAGCTTTCTTT
J: TRBJ2-3; V: TRBV10-3; length: 17; D: TRBD2; size: many; CDR3: CAISGGGRSSGRDTQYF; DNA: TGTGCCATCAGTGGCGGGGGGAGGTCTAGCGGGAGAGATACGCAGTATTTT
J: TRBJ2-1; V: TRBV9; length: 15; D: TRBD2; size: NA; CDR3: CASSVDSGRFDEQFF; DNA: TGTGCCAGCAGCGTAGATAGCGGGAGATTTGATGAGCAGTTCTTC
J: TRBJ2-5; V: TRBV5-1; length: 13; D: TRBD2; size: few; CDR3: CASKVAGEETQYF; DNA: TGCGCCAGCAAGGTAGCGGGGGAAGAGACCCAGTACTTC
J: TRBJ2-1; V: TRBV5-1; length: 14; D: TRBD2; size: many; CDR3: CASSFLAGSYEQFF; DNA: TGCGCCAGCAGCTTCCTAGCGGGAAGTTATGAGCAGTTCTTC
J: TRBJ2-5; V: TRBV11-2; length: 15; D: TRBD2; size: NA; CDR3: CASRFGSGRAGTQYF; DNA: TGTGCCAGCAGGTTCGGGAGCGGGAGGGCCGGGACCCAGTACTTC
J: TRBJ2-3; V: TRBV6-2/TRBV6-3; length: 16; D: TRBD2; size: many; CDR3: CASSYSATSGTDTQYF; DNA: TGTGCCAGCAGTTACTCGGCGACTAGCGGAACAGATACGCAGTATTTT
J: TRBJ2-5; V: TRBV6-1; length: 15; D: NA; size: NA; CDR3: CASSNRGRIDETQYF; DNA: TGTGCCAGCTCGAATAGAGGGAGAATAGATGAGACCCAGTACTTC
J: TRBJ2-1; V: TRBV6-1; length: 13; D: TRBD2; size: few; CDR3: CASTGSGRVGQFF; DNA: TGTGCCAGCACGGGTAGCGGGAGGGTCGGGCAGTTCTTC
J: TRBJ1-5; V: TRBV20-1; length: 14; D: NA; size: many; CDR3: CSAAGQTSNQPQHF; DNA: TGCAGTGCGGCCGGACAGACTAGCAATCAGCCCCAGCATTTT
J: TRBJ2-2; V: TRBV3-1; length: 15; D: NA; size: NA; CDR3: CASSQPGHSTGELFF; DNA: TGTGCCAGCAGCCAACCGGGCCATTCCACCGGGGAGCTGTTTTTT
J: TRBJ1-3; V: TRBV6-1; length: 15; D: NA; size: NA; CDR3: CASSLGQSSGNTIYF; DNA: TGTGCCAGCAGCCTAGGACAAAGCTCTGGAAACACCATATATTTT
J: TRBJ2-2; V: TRBV4-3; length: 14; D: NA; size: many; CDR3: CASSQSSRAGELFF; DNA: TGCGCCAGCAGCCAATCCTCCCGGGCCGGGGAGCTGTTTTTT
J: TRBJ2-7; V: TRBV6-1; length: 14; D: TRBD2; size: many; CDR3: CASIERDRSYEQYF; DNA: TGTGCCAGCATCGAGCGGGACCGCTCCTACGAGCAGTACTTC
J: TRBJ2-1; V: TRBV2; length: 14; D: NA; size: many; CDR3: CASRTGSSYNEQFF; DNA: TGTGCCAGCAGGACAGGTAGCTCCTACAATGAGCAGTTCTTC
J: TRBJ1-5; V: TRBV11-3; length: 16; D: NA; size: few; CDR3: CASSLSEGENNQPQHF; DNA: TGTGCCAGCAGCTTATCGGAGGGAGAAAACAATCAGCCCCAGCATTTT
J: TRBJ2-1; V: TRBV7-9; length: 15; D: TRBD1; size: many; CDR3: CASSLRGQGFDEQFF; DNA: TGTGCCAGCAGCCTAAGGGGACAGGGGTTCGATGAGCAGTTCTTC
J: TRBJ2-1; V: TRBV5-1; length: 16; D: NA; size: NA; CDR3: CASSLTGESSYNEQFF; DNA: TGCGCCAGCAGCTTGACGGGAGAGAGCTCCTACAATGAGCAGTTCTTC
J: TRBJ1-5; V: TRBV28; length: 14; D: NA; size: NA; CDR3: CASSLGSGNQPQHF; DNA: TGTGCCAGCAGTTTAGGCTCAGGGAACCAGCCCCAGCATTTT
J: TRBJ2-5; V: TRBV7-2; length: 14; D: TRBD2; size: many; CDR3: CASSFWTSGSTQYF; DNA: TGTGCCAGCAGCTTCTGGACTAGCGGGAGTACCCAGTACTTC
J: TRBJ2-1; V: TRBV7-6; length: 13; D: NA; size: NA; CDR3: CASSAFAGNEQFF; DNA: TGTGCCAGCAGCGCATTTGCGGGCAATGAGCAGTTCTTC
J: TRBJ2-7; V: TRBV7-9; length: 12; D: NA; size: many; CDR3: CASSLDPYEQYF; DNA: TGTGCCAGCAGCCTTGACCCCTACGAGCAGTACTTC
J: TRBJ2-1; V: TRBV2; length: 15; D: TRBD2; size: many; CDR3: CASRYGLAAYNEQFF; DNA: TGTGCCAGCAGGTACGGACTAGCGGCCTACAATGAGCAGTTCTTC
J: TRBJ1-2; V: TRBV30; length: 11; D: NA; size: NA; CDR3: CAWTPNYGYTF; DNA: TGTGCCTGGACGCCGAACTATGGCTACACCTTC
J: TRBJ2-3; V: TRBV11-3; length: 16; D: TRBD2; size: NA; CDR3: CASSSGLSGRTDTQYF; DNA: TGTGCCAGCAGCTCTGGACTTAGCGGGAGGACAGATACGCAGTATTTT
J: TRBJ2-4; V: TRBV20-1; length: 12; D: NA; size: many; CDR3: CSAPLASLGEYF; DNA: TGCAGTGCCCCATTGGCTAGCCTCGGGGAGTACTTC
J: TRBJ2-5; V: TRBV29-1; length: 10; D: NA; size: few; CDR3: CSVLQETQYF; DNA: TGCAGCGTGTTGCAAGAGACCCAGTACTTC
J: TRBJ2-6; V: TRBV28; length: 13; D: NA; size: NA; CDR3: CAARGAGANVLTF; DNA: TGTGCCGCGCGAGGGGCTGGGGCCAACGTCCTGACTTTC
J: TRBJ1-6; V: TRBV2; length: 15; D: NA; size: many; CDR3: CASSEAQGVGSPLHF; DNA: TGTGCCAGCAGTGAAGCGCAAGGGGTGGGATCACCCCTCCACTTT